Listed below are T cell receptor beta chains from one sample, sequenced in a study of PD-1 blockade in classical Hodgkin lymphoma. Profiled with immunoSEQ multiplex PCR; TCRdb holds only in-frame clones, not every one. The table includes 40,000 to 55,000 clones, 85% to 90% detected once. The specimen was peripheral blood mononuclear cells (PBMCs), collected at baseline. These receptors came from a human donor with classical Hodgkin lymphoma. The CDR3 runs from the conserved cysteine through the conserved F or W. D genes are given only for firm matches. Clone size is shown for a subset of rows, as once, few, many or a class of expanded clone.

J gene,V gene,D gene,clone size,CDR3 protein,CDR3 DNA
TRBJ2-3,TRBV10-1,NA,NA,CASSDSGNTDTQYF,TGCGCCAGCAGTGATTCGGGAAACACAGATACGCAGTATTTT
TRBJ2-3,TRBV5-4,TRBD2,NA,CASSIRGGRADTQYF,TGTGCCAGCAGCATCAGGGGCGGGAGGGCAGATACGCAGTATTTT
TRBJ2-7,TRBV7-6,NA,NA,CASSLYGGNSYEQYF,TGTGCCAGCAGCTTATACGGGGGAAATTCCTACGAGCAGTACTTC
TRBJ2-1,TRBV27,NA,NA,CASSLRQASAVSEQFF,TGTGCCAGCAGTCTCCGACAGGCATCAGCGGTGAGTGAGCAGTTCTTC
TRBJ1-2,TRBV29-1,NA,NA,CSVDSEGYGYTF,TGCAGCGTTGATTCAGAGGGGTATGGCTACACCTTC
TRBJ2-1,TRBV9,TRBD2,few,CASSVGGSGRQFF,TGTGCCAGCAGCGTAGGGGGTAGCGGGAGGCAGTTCTTC
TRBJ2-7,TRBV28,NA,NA,CASSPPPATYEQYF,TGTGCCAGCAGTCCCCCCCCAGCCACCTACGAGCAGTACTTC
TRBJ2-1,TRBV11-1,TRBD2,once,CASSERLALIVEQFF,TGTGCCAGCAGCGAAAGACTAGCCTTAATAGTTGAGCAGTTCTTC
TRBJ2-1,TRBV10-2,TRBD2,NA,CASSPPGLAEYNEQFF,TGCGCCAGCAGTCCTCCGGGACTAGCGGAGTACAATGAGCAGTTCTTC
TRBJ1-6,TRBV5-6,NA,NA,CASSPLGVWNSPLHF,TGTGCCAGCAGCCCTCTCGGGGTCTGGAATTCACCCCTCCACTTT
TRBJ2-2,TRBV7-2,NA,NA,CASSPTGTNTGELFF,TGTGCCAGCAGCCCGACAGGCACGAACACCGGGGAGCTGTTTTTT
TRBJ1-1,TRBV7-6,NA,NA,CASSFKSWGSEAFF,TGTGCCAGCAGCTTTAAGTCCTGGGGGTCTGAAGCTTTCTTT
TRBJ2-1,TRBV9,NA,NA,CASSPRLANYNEQFF,TGTGCCAGCAGCCCTCGGCTAGCGAACTACAATGAGCAGTTCTTC
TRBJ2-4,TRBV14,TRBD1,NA,CASSHHRDRGENIQYF,TGTGCCAGCAGCCATCACCGGGACAGGGGGGAAAACATTCAGTACTTC
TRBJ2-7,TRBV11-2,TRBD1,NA,CASSWDRASYEQYF,TGTGCCAGCAGCTGGGACAGGGCCTCCTACGAGCAGTACTTC
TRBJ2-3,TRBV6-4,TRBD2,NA,CASSPLAGAADTQYF,TGTGCCAGCAGTCCACTAGCGGGTGCTGCAGATACGCAGTATTTT
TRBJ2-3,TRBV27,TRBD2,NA,CASSWAGGTDTQYF,TGTGCCAGCAGTTGGGCGGGGGGCACAGATACGCAGTATTTT
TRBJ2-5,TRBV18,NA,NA,CASSPQETQYF,TGTGCCAGCTCACCCCAAGAGACCCAGTACTTC
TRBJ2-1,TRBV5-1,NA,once,CASSFREAGPYNEQFF,TGCGCCAGCAGCTTTAGGGAAGCGGGCCCCTACAATGAGCAGTTCTTC
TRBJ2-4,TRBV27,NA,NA,CASSLRFLSPTNIQYF,TGTGCCAGCAGTTTAAGGTTTTTAAGTCCCACAAACATTCAGTACTTC
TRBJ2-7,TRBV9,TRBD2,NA,CASSASGGGPYEQYF,TGTGCCAGCAGCGCGAGCGGGGGGGGCCCCTACGAGCAGTACTTC
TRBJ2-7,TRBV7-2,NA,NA,CASSLGWDYEQYF,TGTGCCAGCAGCTTGGGTTGGGACTACGAGCAGTACTTC
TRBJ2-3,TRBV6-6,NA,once,CASSPSADTQYF,TGTGCCAGCAGTCCCTCCGCGGATACGCAGTATTTT